This passage covers 31 T cell receptor beta chains from one sample sequenced in a study of blood T cells in healthy people across ages. Sample-barcoded 5' priming and a J-beta primer mix drove a second PCR of about 6 to 12 cycles. Each CDR3 protein gets one entry after TCRdb re-called the 5' RACE reads with MiXCR. The table records some 800,000 distinct CDR3 sequences, approximately 25% of them present only once. In addition, the sample was reused for a study of T cells of mothers and their children.

The material sequenced was blood. Receptors originate from a boy between 10 and 17 years old in good health.

This clonotype was found a few times. The chain couples TRBV18 to TRBJ1-4; 9 bases are a match to TRBD1. This CDR3 spans 18 amino acids. V lost 6 bases, J lost 8 bases, and 19 bases stayed unmatched. The germline V gene encodes CDR1 KGHSH and CDR2 LQKENI. CDR3 sequence: CASSPDVRSGTGPEKLFF. In DNA form, the CDR3 reads TGTGCCAGCTCTCCAGATGTTAGATCCGGGACAGGGCCCGAAAAACTGTTTTTT.

The rearrangement joins TRBV5-1 to TRBJ1-1, with D hard to call. The CDR3 has 14 amino acids. Germline V gene data show CDR1 as SGHRS and CDR2 as YFSETQ. Trimming removed 0 bases at V and 1 base at J, with 7 bases between. Here the CDR3 DNA reads TGCGCCAGCAGCTTGGCCGGGGAGAACACTGAAGCTTTCTTT. Residues: CASSLAGENTEAFF.

The rearrangement links TRBV7-6 to TRBJ1-5; D unresolved. Germline V gene data show CDR1 as SGHVS and CDR2 as FNYEAQ. The CDR3 has 13 amino acids. V lost 5 bases to trimming and J lost 3 bases, with 8 bases between them. CDR3 in DNA: TGTGCCAGCAGCACCCGGTTCAATCAGCCCCAGCATTTT. It is translated as CASSTRFNQPQHF.

This chain uses TRBV7-9 with TRBJ1-2, with unresolved D. The germline V gene encodes CDR1 SEHNR and CDR2 FQNEAQ (reference sequence). The germline V and J ends were trimmed by 1 base and 8 bases, with 14 bases remaining between them. This CDR3 is built from 14 residues. The CDR3 reads CASSLVAPTRGYTF. The CDR3 DNA reads TGTGCCAGCAGCTTAGTTGCCCCCACTAGGGGCTACACCTTC.

This clonotype was seen more than once but under ten times. This clone may be a read error of a much larger clone one base away. The gene calls are TRBV20-1 and TRBJ2-6; D call uncertain. The length of the CDR3 is 14 residues. Germline V gene sequence: CDR1 DFQATT, CDR2 SNEGSKA (reference sequence). The CDR3: CSAARPSGTNVLTF. The CDR3 coding sequence is TGCAGTGCGGCGCGGCCCTCTGGGACCAACGTCCTGACTTTC.

As regards this clonotype: This CDR3 is missing its conserved last phenylalanine or tryptophan, likely due to a read error. The J gene is TRBJ1-1, the V gene TRBV20-1; tentatively, D is TRBD1 (5 bases). The CDR3 is 15 amino acids. CDR1 is DFQATT and CDR2 is SNEGSKA in the germline V gene (reference sequence). V shed 0 bases and J shed 1 base, with 12 bases lying between them. Here the CDR3 reads CSARELGLGNTEAFL. As DNA, the CDR3 is TGCAGTGCTAGAGAGTTGGGACTGGGGAACACTGAAGCTTTCCTT.

This sequence joins TRBV6-2 or TRBV6-3 and TRBJ2-1; D remains unclear. This CDR3 comprises 14 residues. Germline-derived CDR1 and CDR2 are MNHEY and SVGEGT. Trimming took 7 bases from V and 0 from J, leaving 10 bases between them. The DNA of the CDR3 is TGTGCCAGCAAAAACGGTAGCTCCTACAATGAGCAGTTCTTC. The encoded protein is CASKNGSSYNEQFF.

The chain joins TRBV7-3 to TRBJ2-1; D tentatively reads TRBD1 or TRBD2 (7 bases each). V lost 5 bases, J lost 5 bases, and 16 bases lay in between. Germline V CDR1 and CDR2: SGHTA, FQGTGA. CDR3 length equals 15 residues. The CDR3 here is CASSRGEGANNEQFF. The CDR3, as DNA: TGTGCCAGCAGCCGGGGGGAGGGGGCAAACAATGAGCAGTTCTTC.

This clonotype has more than one count but fewer than ten. The chain combines TRBV10-2 with TRBJ1-1; D might be TRBD1 (5 bases). The germline CDR1 and CDR2 sequences are WSHSY and SAAADI. The V gene lost 11 bases and the J gene lost 0 bases, with 10 bases spanning the gap. The CDR3 is 12 residues long. CDR3 sequence reads: CAAGGMNTEAFF. CDR3 in DNA: TGCGCCGCCGGGGGAATGAACACTGAAGCTTTCTTT.

The chain joins TRBV29-1 to TRBJ2-2; D not resolved. CDR1 SQVTM and CDR2 ANQGSEA come from the germline V gene. With 6 bases removed from V and 0 bases from J, the gap between germline ends came to 14 bases. CDR3 length: 15 amino acids. CDR3 residues: CSVRTASTNTGELFF. Here the CDR3 DNA reads TGCAGCGTCAGAACAGCTTCCACGAACACCGGGGAGCTGTTTTTT.

This sequence joins TRBV10-3 and TRBJ1-5; 10 bases fit TRBD1. J was trimmed by 3 bases and V by 5 bases; bases with no gene match: 4. The CDR3 covers 15 residues. Germline loops: CDR1 ENHRY, CDR2 SYGVKD. CDR3 sequence (DNA): TGTGCCATCAGTCCAGGGACAGGGGACAATCAGCCCCAGCATTTT. Translating it yields CAISPGTGDNQPQHF.

The chain links TRBV3-1 to TRBJ2-1; a weak D match, TRBD1 (5 bases). V lost 2 bases and J 0 bases, leaving 8 bases between the germline ends. This CDR3 spans 15 amino acids. Germline loops: CDR1 LGHDT, CDR2 YNNKEL (reference sequence). The DNA of the CDR3 is TGTGCCAGCAGCCAACAGGGCAACTCCTACAATGAGCAGTTCTTC. Its protein is CASSQQGNSYNEQFF.

This clonotype was detected a few times. The chain links TRBV5-1 to TRBJ2-2; D is undetermined. The germline CDR1 and CDR2 sequences are SGHRS and YFSETQ. Trimming pared 5 bases from V and 5 bases from J, leaving 16 bases between. The CDR3 spans 15 residues. CDR3 sequence reads: CASSTGGEKTGELFF. The CDR3 region has the DNA TGCGCCAGCAGTACTGGCGGAGAGAAAACCGGGGAGCTGTTTTTT. Complete variable domain (other parts from reference TRBV5-1 and TRBJ2-2): KAGVTQTPRYLIKTRGQQVTLSCSPISGHRSVSWYQQTPGQGLQFLFEYFSETQRNKGNFPGRFSGRQFSNSRSEMNVSTLELGDSALYLCASSTGGEKTGELFFGEGSRLTVL.

The chain employs TRBV24-1 and TRBJ2-2; maybe TRBD1 (6 bases). This CDR3 contains 16 residues. Germline CDR1 KGHDR, CDR2 SFDVKD. The V and J ends lost 4 bases and 5 bases respectively, with 16 bases between them. In DNA, the CDR3 is TGTGCCACCAGTGACCCGACAGGTTCCCCTACCGGGGAGCTGTTTTTT. Protein sequence: CATSDPTGSPTGELFF.

The sample holds a few counts of this clonotype. The chain combines TRBV7-2 with TRBJ2-7, with TRBD1 as a possible D gene (5 bases). The CDR3 covers 12 residues. Trimming shortened V by 5 bases and J by 2 bases, and 7 bases separated the two germline ends. Germline assignment: CDR1 SGHTA and CDR2 FQGNSA. The CDR3 region has the DNA TGTGCCAGCAGCAGACAGCCCTACGAGCAGTACTTC. Its translation is CASSRQPYEQYF.

This clonotype appeared a few times. The rearrangement uses TRBV11-2 and TRBJ1-5, with 7 nucleotides matching TRBD1. Germline-derived CDR1 and CDR2 are SGHAT and FQNNGV. V was clipped by 5 bases and J by 3 bases; unmatched bases: 7. This CDR3 spans 15 amino acids. CDR3 sequence: CASSPGQKSNQPQHF. The CDR3 DNA follows: TGTGCCAGCAGCCCGGGACAGAAATCCAATCAGCCCCAGCATTTT.

A few counts support this clonotype. The gene calls are TRBV7-9 and TRBJ2-1; 7 bases line up with TRBD1. Unmatched junction bases numbered 17, after V lost 6 bases and J lost 0 bases. This CDR3 contains 19 residues. CDR1 is SEHNR, CDR2 FQNEAQ, per germline (reference sequence). The CDR3 DNA sequence: TGTGCCAGCAGTTCGCCCATGGCCAGAGACAGGGCCTCCTACAATGAGCAGTTCTTC. Its translation: CASSSPMARDRASYNEQFF.

The V gene is TRBV7-2, the J gene TRBJ2-1; 9 bases match TRBD1. Germline CDR1 reads SGHTA; CDR2 reads FQGNSA. The ends lost 7 bases at V and 0 bases at J; junction bases unmatched: 4. This CDR3 contains 15 residues. The chain's CDR3 is CASTPDRGSYNEQFF. Written as DNA, the CDR3 is TGTGCCAGCACCCCGGACAGGGGCTCCTACAATGAGCAGTTCTTC. The full variable domain, completed using reference TRBV7-2 and TRBJ2-1, is GAGVSQSPSNKVTEKGKDVELRCDPISGHTALYWYRQSLGQGLEFLIYFQGNSAPDKSGLPSDRFSAERTGGSVSTLTIQRTQQEDSAVYLCASTPDRGSYNEQFFGPGTRLTVL.

The V call is TRBV6-6, the J call TRBJ2-2, with 8 positions matching TRBD2. Looked up from germline, CDR1 is MNHNY and CDR2 is SVGAGI (reference sequence). The CDR3 has 17 residues. V shed 2 bases, J shed 6 bases, and the junction held 11 bases outside the gene matches. The CDR3 region is CASSYLLSAGDPGELFF. CDR3 DNA: TGTGCCAGCAGTTACCTTCTGTCAGCGGGAGACCCCGGGGAGCTGTTTTTT.

This clonotype was seen at least ten times. The rearrangement links TRBV7-3 to TRBJ2-7; the D is unclear. From germline, CDR1 is SGHTA and CDR2 FQGTGA. Trimming stripped 5 bases from V and 2 bases from J, with 13 bases between. The CDR3 covers 14 residues. The CDR3 DNA sequence: TGTGCCAGCAGCGACTTATCGGGCCCCTACGAGCAGTACTTC. Amino acid sequence: CASSDLSGPYEQYF.

In its sample, this clonotype was seen a few times. This rearrangement joins TRBV2 to TRBJ1-5, with D tentatively TRBD1 (5 bases). Trimming stripped 1 base from V and 4 bases from J, with 23 bases between. The CDR3 loop spans 19 amino acids. Germline CDR1 is SNHLY and CDR2 is FYNNEI. The chain's CDR3 is CASSEVRRDRGLANQPQHF. The CDR3 bases are TGTGCCAGCAGTGAAGTTCGGAGAGACAGAGGGTTAGCAAATCAGCCCCAGCATTTT.

A few counts support this clonotype. The chain employs TRBV5-1 and TRBJ2-2; D is ambiguous. The germline CDR1 and CDR2 sequences are SGHRS and YFSETQ. The CDR3 is 14 residues long. V gave up 4 bases and J gave up 4 bases, with 11 bases separating them. The DNA of the CDR3 is TGCGCCAGCAGCCCTGGGCCAAGCACCGGGGAGCTGTTTTTT. This encodes CASSPGPSTGELFF. Full variable domain (missing parts from reference TRBV5-1 and TRBJ2-2): KAGVTQTPRYLIKTRGQQVTLSCSPISGHRSVSWYQQTPGQGLQFLFEYFSETQRNKGNFPGRFSGRQFSNSRSEMNVSTLELGDSALYLCASSPGPSTGELFFGEGSRLTVL.

Many counts were recorded for this clonotype. The chain uses TRBV29-1 and TRBJ2-4, with 9 bases matching TRBD1. Trimming took 5 bases from V and 9 from J; bases not matched to a gene: 11. The germline gives CDR1 SQVTM, CDR2 ANQGSEA. This CDR3 spans 14 amino acids. The CDR3 loop reads CSVNSGTGSPIQYF. The CDR3, as DNA: TGCAGCGTTAATTCCGGGACAGGGAGTCCCATTCAGTACTTC.

The chain employs TRBV7-9 and TRBJ2-1; 7 bases are shared with TRBD1. The J segment lost 8 bases and the V segment lost 5 bases, leaving 9 bases of the junction unmatched. CDR3 size: 14 residues. Germline CDR1 and CDR2: SEHNR and FQNEAQ (reference sequence). CDR3 coding DNA: TGTGCCAGCAGCCCCAGGGGGAGTCCCCATGAGCAGTTCTTC. Translated: CASSPRGSPHEQFF.

The J gene is TRBJ1-1, the V gene TRBV5-1; D ambiguous. CDR3 length: 13 residues. Germline-derived CDR1 and CDR2 are SGHRS and YFSETQ. Trimming pared 5 bases from V and 4 bases from J, leaving 12 bases between. The chain's CDR3 is CASRDDGFTEAFF. The CDR3 bases are TGCGCCAGCAGGGATGACGGATTCACTGAAGCTTTCTTT.

The chain couples TRBV7-2 to TRBJ2-4; 9 bases match TRBD1. CDR1 is SGHTA and CDR2 is FQGNSA in the germline V gene. Trimming removed 4 bases from V and 1 base from J; junction bases left unmatched: 5. CDR3 length equals 16 residues. The CDR3 DNA follows: TGTGCCAGCAGCTCCGGACAGGGGCCGGCCAAAAACATTCAGTACTTC. Its protein product is CASSSGQGPAKNIQYF.

The chain has TRBV7-2 and TRBJ2-2, with no clear D. The CDR3 covers 15 residues. CDR1 is SGHTA and CDR2 is FQGNSA in the germline V gene. V was trimmed by 5 bases and J by 2 bases, leaving 12 bases between them. CDR3 residues: CASSETRANTGELFF. The CDR3 region has the DNA TGTGCCAGCAGCGAGACTCGGGCAAACACCGGGGAGCTGTTTTTT.

The genes are TRBV10-3 and TRBJ2-5, with a weak D call TRBD1 (5 bases). CDR1 is ENHRY and CDR2 is SYGVKD in the germline V gene. V dropped 8 bases and J dropped 3 bases, with 13 bases sitting between them. This CDR3 is built from 13 residues. The DNA for the CDR3 is TGTGCCATCGGGCGCAGGGCCGAAGAGACCCAGTACTTC. Translating gives CAIGRRAEETQYF.

CDR3 nucleotide sequence: TGCAGTGCTAGAAACGGGCGGTCGCAAGAGACCCAGTACTTC. This codes for CSARNGRSQETQYF. The chain links TRBV20-1 to TRBJ2-5, with D unresolved. Germline V lookup: CDR1 DFQATT, CDR2 SNEGSKA (reference sequence). V was shortened by 2 bases and J by 2 bases, with 12 bases between the two germline ends. This CDR3 is 14 amino acids long.

There are a few counts of this clonotype. This chain connects TRBV6-6 to TRBJ2-7; 7 nucleotides match TRBD2. This CDR3 has 14 amino acids. The germline gives CDR1 MNHNY, CDR2 SVGAGI (reference sequence). J gave up 3 bases and V 4 bases, and 6 bases lay outside the gene matches. The DNA of the CDR3 is TGTGCCAGCAGTTCCGTCGGGGGGAACTACGAGCAGTACTTC. It is translated as CASSSVGGNYEQYF.

The V call is TRBV20-1, the J call TRBJ2-3; D not certain. V lost 4 bases and J 4 bases, leaving 9 bases between the germline ends. Germline-derived CDR1 and CDR2 are DFQATT and SNEGSKA (reference sequence). CDR3 length: 12 residues. CDR3 nucleotide sequence: TGCAGTGCTAATATTCAGGCAGATACGCAGTATTTT. This codes for CSANIQADTQYF.